This section outlines one T cell receptor beta chain sequence together with its context. Its antigen remains unknown. This record belongs to a study of T cell responses to AZD1222 COVID-19 vaccine. The V and J ends lost 7 bases and 9 bases respectively, with 16 bases between them. CDR1 is MNHEY, CDR2 SVGAGI, per germline. This CDR3 has 12 amino acids. The table came from immunoSEQ multiplex PCR; TCRdb's copy has only in-frame clones and leaves some out. The sample contains about 130,000 clones, roughly 87% of which appear only once. Whole-study results and caveats: It should be noted that donors were predominantly white British and more often female, and clonal diversity was possibly underestimated. Vaccine-related CD4 TCRs covered spike, predominating at 160-218 and 743-854.

This TCR was recovered from an adult who received the AZD1222 COVID-19 vaccine. The material was peripheral blood, obtained 28 days after the second AZD1222 dose. The chain employs TRBV6-5 and TRBJ2-7; D perhaps matches TRBD2 (6 bases). The CDR3 region is CASNVINGGQYF. In DNA form, the CDR3 reads TGTGCCAGCAATGTGATCAACGGGGGGCAGTACTTC.